These 29 T cell receptor beta chains were all obtained from the same sample, sequenced in a study of shared clonotypes between healthy human individuals. Selected positively for CCR7 and CD45RO-negative, naive CD8 cells excluded terminally differentiated effector memory CD45RA+ cells. Assay used: immunoSEQ multiplex PCR; TCRdb lists only in-frame clones, some missing. In the table there are fewer than 800,000 clones, 92% of which are singletons. Sequencing used naive CD8+ T cells sorted from blood. Receptors originate from a man aged 25 to 40 in good health.

This chain connects TRBV30 to TRBJ2-7, with 7 bases matching TRBD1. The germline V gene encodes CDR1 GTSNPN and CDR2 SVGIG (reference sequence). V dropped 2 bases and J dropped 3; count of bases not matched to a gene: 10. The CDR3 covers 15 residues. Here the CDR3 reads CAWSLNRQGVYEQYF. The CDR3 region has the DNA TGTGCCTGGAGTTTGAACCGACAGGGAGTCTACGAGCAGTACTTC. The whole variable domain, remainder taken from reference TRBV30 and TRBJ2-7, is SQTIHQWPATLVQPVGSPLSLECTVEGTSNPNLYWYRQAAGRGLQLLFYSVGIGQISSEVPQNLSASRPQDRQFILSSKKLLLSDSGFYLCAWSLNRQGVYEQYFGPGTRLTVT.

This chain connects TRBV7-9 to TRBJ2-1; a weak D match, TRBD2 (5 bases). The CDR3 length is 15 residues. CDR1 SEHNR and CDR2 FQNEAQ come from the germline V gene (reference sequence). With 5 bases removed from V and 8 bases from J, the gap between germline ends came to 19 bases. CDR3 region: CASSPEGKPPHEQFF. The CDR3 DNA is TGTGCCAGCAGCCCCGAGGGCAAACCACCCCATGAGCAGTTCTTC.

V and J are TRBV27 and TRBJ2-7; 9 nucleotides match TRBD2. The CDR3 is 15 residues long. Germline CDR1 MNHEY, CDR2 SMNVEV (reference sequence). The trim removed 5 bases at V and 2 bases at J, leaving 7 bases unmatched. The CDR3 sequence is CASSLGTSLTYEQYF. As DNA, the CDR3 is TGTGCCAGCAGTCTTGGGACTAGCCTAACCTACGAGCAGTACTTC.

A few counts support this clone. J is TRBJ2-2 and V is TRBV29-1; 7 bases are shared with TRBD1. The CDR3 has 13 residues. The junction had 5 bases not matched to a gene; V was cut back by 7 bases and J by 3 bases. Germline loops: CDR1 SQVTM, CDR2 ANQGSEA. The CDR3: CSAEGADTGELFF. In DNA form, the CDR3 reads TGCAGCGCTGAGGGGGCAGACACCGGGGAGCTGTTTTTT.

On this clone itself: This specimen includes other DNA sequences encoding the same CDR3. V is TRBV7-9 and J is TRBJ2-1, with a tentative D call TRBD2 (5 bases). V was shortened by 0 bases and J by 0 bases, with 6 bases between the two germline ends. Germline V gene data show CDR1 as SEHNR and CDR2 as FQNEAQ (reference sequence). The CDR3 loop spans 15 amino acids. CDR3 in DNA: TGTGCCAGCAGCTTAGCAGGGAGCTCCTACAATGAGCAGTTCTTC. It translates to CASSLAGSSYNEQFF.

The genes are TRBV10-3 and TRBJ2-7; D not resolved. V was trimmed by 2 bases and J by 3 bases, leaving 8 bases between them. This CDR3 has 13 amino acids. Germline V gives CDR1 ENHRY, CDR2 SYGVKD. This CDR3 reads CAISEGVNYEQYF. In nucleotides, the CDR3 is TGTGCCATCAGTGAGGGCGTAAACTACGAGCAGTACTTC.

The CDR3 sequence: CASSPAAGSLGGEKLFF. CDR3 DNA sequence: TGTGCCAGCTCACCCGCTGCAGGTAGCTTGGGAGGCGAAAAACTGTTTTTT. V is TRBV18 and J is TRBJ1-4; D call uncertain. In germline, CDR1 is KGHSH, CDR2 LQKENI. The V and J ends lost 3 bases and 8 bases respectively, with 22 bases between them. CDR3 length: 17 amino acids.

V gene TRBV2 combines with J gene TRBJ2-7; no definite D call. V was pared by 3 bases and J by 3 bases, with 3 bases between. CDR3 length: 11 amino acids. In germline, CDR1 is SNHLY, CDR2 FYNNEI. In DNA form, the CDR3 reads TGTGCCAGCAGTGAGAACTACGAGCAGTACTTC. Amino acids: CASSENYEQYF.

J is TRBJ2-5 and V is TRBV28; D call uncertain. The CDR3 runs 14 residues. The germline V gene encodes CDR1 MDHEN and CDR2 SYDVKM. V lost 4 bases to trimming and J lost 4 bases, with 13 bases between them. CDR3 in DNA: TGTGCCAGCAGTTCCCCGACCGAAGGAGAGACCCAGTACTTC. Protein sequence: CASSSPTEGETQYF.

The V call is TRBV2, the J call TRBJ2-7; possible D gene TRBD2, 5 bases. Per the germline V gene, CDR1 is SNHLY and CDR2 is FYNNEI. The CDR3 totals 13 residues. V lost 8 bases and J 0 bases, leaving 11 bases between the germline ends. The CDR3 DNA sequence: TGTGCCAGCCAGATAGCGTACTCCTACGAGCAGTACTTC. It codes for CASQIAYSYEQYF.

V usage is TRBV7-8 and J usage is TRBJ1-4; D is unresolved. CDR1 is SGHVS, CDR2 FQNEAQ, per germline. The CDR3 loop spans 14 amino acids. Trimming left V 5 bases short and J 1 base short, with 8 bases between. The CDR3 loop reads CASSPRGTNEKLFF. In DNA form, the CDR3 reads TGTGCCAGCAGCCCGAGAGGAACTAATGAAAAACTGTTTTTT.

This sequence joins TRBV27 and TRBJ2-2, with TRBD2 matching 11 bases. Germline V gene lookup returns CDR1 MNHEY and CDR2 SMNVEV (reference sequence). The CDR3 runs 19 residues. V lost 1 base and J lost 1; bases outside the gene matches: 8. CDR3 DNA: TGTGCCAGCAGTTTATATGATCTAGCGGGAGGTGGGAACACCGGGGAGCTGTTTTTT. The encoded protein is CASSLYDLAGGGNTGELFF.

About this clone itself: Other DNA sequences from this sample encode an identical CDR3 as well. V is TRBV27 and J is TRBJ1-1; tentatively, D is TRBD1 (5 bases). The CDR3 spans 15 residues. Trimming left V 3 bases short and J 0 bases short, with 11 bases between. CDR1 is MNHEY, CDR2 SMNVEV, per germline (reference sequence). CDR3 in DNA: TGTGCCAGCAGTTTGGGAGGGACCCTGAACACTGAAGCTTTCTTT. Amino acid sequence: CASSLGGTLNTEAFF.

The rearrangement links TRBV7-9 to TRBJ1-3, with D possibly being TRBD1 (5 bases). Germline V gene sequence: CDR1 SEHNR, CDR2 FQNEAQ (reference sequence). The CDR3 is 16 residues long. V was cut by 4 bases and J by 0 bases, with 13 bases left in between. The CDR3 coding sequence is TGTGCCAGCAGCTCGGGACCCACTCCCTCTGGAAACACCATATATTTT. It encodes CASSSGPTPSGNTIYF. Based on the CDR3 plus reference TRBV7-9 and TRBJ1-3, the full variable domain is DTGVSQNPRHKITKRGQNVTFRCDPISEHNRLYWYRQTLGQGPEFLTYFQNEAQLEKSRLLSDRFSAERPKGSFSTLEIQRTEQGDSAMYLCASSSGPTPSGNTIYFGEGSWLTVV.

The chain couples TRBV15 to TRBJ2-3; no firm D call. Germline-derived CDR1 and CDR2 are LNHNV and YYDKDF (reference sequence). The length of the CDR3 is 14 residues. V lost 1 base to trimming and J lost 2 bases, with 7 bases between them. Written as DNA, the CDR3 is TGTGCCACCAGCAGAGCAGCGTTCACAGATACGCAGTATTTT. Translating gives CATSRAAFTDTQYF.

The CDR3 loop is CASSKTGSGANVLTF. The DNA of the CDR3 is TGTGCCAGCAGCAAGACAGGCTCTGGGGCCAACGTCCTGACTTTC. The chain links TRBV11-2 to TRBJ2-6, with D possibly being TRBD1 (6 bases). The CDR3 spans 15 residues. V was trimmed by 5 bases and J by 0 bases, leaving 8 bases between them. Germline V gene sequence: CDR1 SGHAT, CDR2 FQNNGV. The full variable domain, with the rest looked up from reference TRBV11-2 and TRBJ2-6, is EAGVAQSPRYKIIEKRQSVAFWCNPISGHATLYWYQQILGQGPKLLIQFQNNGVVDDSQLPKDRFSAERLKGVDSTLKIQPAKLEDSAVYLCASSKTGSGANVLTFGAGSRLTVL.

The chain has TRBV27 and TRBJ1-3; D call uncertain. V was shortened by 4 bases and J by 0 bases, with 25 bases between the two germline ends. Germline values: CDR1 MNHEY, CDR2 SMNVEV (reference sequence). CDR3 length: 20 residues. CDR3 sequence: CASSSGPTRHLGSSGNTIYF. The CDR3 nucleotides read TGTGCCAGCAGTTCAGGCCCGACCAGGCATCTAGGTTCCTCTGGAAACACCATATATTTT.

This chain uses TRBV7-9 with TRBJ1-4; D call uncertain. This CDR3 region has 13 residues. Trimming removed 2 bases at V and 11 bases at J, with 12 bases between. The germline V gene has CDR1 SEHNR and CDR2 FQNEAQ (reference sequence). CDR3 region: CASSLSGDKKLFF. CDR3 sequence (DNA): TGTGCCAGCAGCTTAAGTGGAGATAAGAAACTGTTTTTT. The full variable domain, in which reference TRBV7-9 and TRBJ1-4 provide the parts outside the CDR3, is DTGVSQNPRHKITKRGQNVTFRCDPISEHNRLYWYRQTLGQGPEFLTYFQNEAQLEKSRLLSDRFSAERPKGSFSTLEIQRTEQGDSAMYLCASSLSGDKKLFFGSGTQLSVL.

As to this clone: At the DNA level, this CDR3 is encoded by other sequences in the same sample as well. The rearrangement links TRBV19 to TRBJ2-7; no clear D. V lost 4 bases, J lost 3 bases, and 7 bases lay in between. The CDR3 covers 12 residues. CDR1 is LNHDA, CDR2 SQIVND, per germline (reference sequence). CDR3 coding DNA: TGTGCCAGTAGTACGCCTAGCTACGAGCAGTACTTC. Its translation: CASSTPSYEQYF.

V is TRBV5-6 and J is TRBJ1-2; D unresolved. This CDR3 spans 12 amino acids. V gave up 3 bases and J gave up 1 base, with 4 bases separating them. The V gene's germline CDR1 is SGHDT and CDR2 YYEEEE. As DNA, the CDR3 is TGTGCCAGCAGCTCTAGTAACTATGGCTACACCTTC. It yields the protein CASSSSNYGYTF.

Regarding this clone: One base separates it from a far larger clone, so it is likely a read error. This chain uses TRBV30 with TRBJ2-7, with TRBD1 as a possible D gene (5 bases). Germline CDR1 reads GTSNPN; CDR2 reads SVGIG (reference sequence). There are 12 residues in the CDR3. This CDR3 reads CAWDRDSYEQHF. The CDR3 DNA is TGTGCCTGGGACAGAGATTCCTACGAGCAGCACTTC.

The chain has TRBV13 and TRBJ2-1; tentative D call: TRBD1 (6 bases). The CDR3 is 13 amino acids. V lost 6 bases and J lost 8, with 14 bases in between. The germline V gene encodes CDR1 PRHDT and CDR2 FYEKMQ (reference sequence). The CDR3 coding sequence is TGTGCCAGCAGTTTACAGGGCTCTTATGAGCAGTTCTTC. This translates into CASSLQGSYEQFF.

This chain links TRBV6-1 with TRBJ2-7; TRBD1 matches 7 bases. This CDR3 contains 12 residues. V shed 6 bases, J shed 4 bases, and the junction held 3 bases outside the gene matches. Germline CDR1 reads MNHNS; CDR2 reads SASEGT. This chain's CDR3 is CASRDRAYEQYF. CDR3 coding DNA: TGTGCCAGCAGAGACAGGGCGTACGAGCAGTACTTC.

The rearrangement uses TRBV27 and TRBJ2-7; D is ambiguous. The CDR3 is 17 amino acids. The germline CDR1 and CDR2 sequences are MNHEY and SMNVEV (reference sequence). The V end lost 5 bases, the J end lost 6 bases, and 26 bases lay between the germline ends. The CDR3 bases are TGTGCCAGCAGTCTAAGGACGGTAGACGTTAGGTCCGCCGAGCAGTACTTC. Its protein is CASSLRTVDVRSAEQYF.

V usage is TRBV2 and J usage is TRBJ2-7; D is possibly TRBD1 or TRBD2 (5 bases each). The germline V gene encodes CDR1 SNHLY and CDR2 FYNNEI. The V end lost 7 bases, the J end lost 0 bases, and 10 bases lay between the germline ends. CDR3 length equals 13 residues. This CDR3 is CASIGTSSYEQYF. CDR3 sequence (DNA): TGTGCCAGCATAGGGACGAGCTCCTACGAGCAGTACTTC.

The V call is TRBV9, the J call TRBJ2-1; 13 bases fit TRBD2. The V gene's germline CDR1 is SGDLS and CDR2 YYNGEE. The CDR3 spans 17 residues. V shed 0 bases, J shed 0 bases, and the junction held 0 bases outside the gene matches. The DNA for the CDR3 is TGTGCCAGCAGCGTAGGGACTAGCGGGAGCTCCTACAATGAGCAGTTCTTC. Translation: CASSVGTSGSSYNEQFF.

V and J are TRBV13 and TRBJ2-1; possibly TRBD2 for D (6 bases). Trimming pared 5 bases from V and 4 bases from J, leaving 21 bases between. The CDR3 has 17 residues. Germline lookup yields CDR1 PRHDT and CDR2 FYEKMQ (reference sequence). CDR3 nucleotides: TGTGCCAGCAGCACCCGATTAACCGGGAGCGTTTACAATGAGCAGTTCTTC. This translates into CASSTRLTGSVYNEQFF.

The chain uses TRBV5-5 and TRBJ2-1, with TRBD2 identical over 15 bases. The J segment lost 2 bases and the V segment lost 5 bases, leaving 5 bases of the junction unmatched. CDR3 length equals 17 residues. Germline assignment: CDR1 SGHKS and CDR2 YYEKEE (reference sequence). The CDR3 nucleotides are TGTGCCAGCAGGGAGGGACTAGCGGGAGGAGCCTACAATGAGCAGTTCTTC. Translated, it gives CASREGLAGGAYNEQFF.

A word on this clone: Other DNA sequences in the sample encode the same CDR3. The V and J genes are TRBV9 and TRBJ2-3, with 7 bases matching TRBD2. J lost 3 bases, V lost 0 bases, and 4 bases had no gene match. Per germline, CDR1 SGDLS and CDR2 YYNGEE. CDR3 length: 15 amino acids. Here the CDR3 reads CASSVVGGSTDTQYF. CDR3 nucleotides: TGTGCCAGCAGCGTAGTTGGCGGGAGTACAGATACGCAGTATTTT.